Listed below are T cell receptor beta chains from one sample, sequenced in a study of cytomegalovirus exposure and HLA in healthy donors. The method was immunoSEQ multiplex PCR; TCRdb's version includes in-frame clones alone and lacks a portion of them. The sample has approximately 270,000 clones, roughly 89% seen once. Sequenced material: PBMCs. The origin of the receptors is a woman between 18 and 30 years old in good health and CMV-seronegative. Each CDR3 is given with its conserved first and last residue. The D gene is left open where the match is weak. Clone size, where shown, is once, few, many, or a class for clones that have expanded.

cdr3_aa cdr3_nt d_call j_call v_call clone_size
CASSQDGRTGLPQPQHF TGCGCCAGCAGCCAGGATGGACGGACAGGGCTCCCTCAGCCCCAGCATTTT TRBD1 TRBJ1-5 TRBV4-1 few
CACSPRPGYEQYF TGTGCCTGCTCCCCGCGGCCGGGCTACGAGCAGTACTTC NA TRBJ2-7 TRBV30 NA
CASSQGGRQETQYF TGTGCCAGCAGCCAGGGGGGAAGGCAAGAGACCCAGTACTTC NA TRBJ2-5 TRBV4-2 NA
CASSAGGQPQHF TGTGCCAGCAGTGCCGGTGGTCAGCCCCAGCATTTT NA TRBJ1-5 TRBV6-1 few
CASSLGGLAAETQYF TGTGCTAGCAGCTTGGGTGGGCTAGCAGCAGAGACCCAGTACTTC NA TRBJ2-5 TRBV7-7 NA
CASTTAGGIEKLFF TGTGCCAGCACCACGGCCGGGGGGATTGAAAAACTGTTTTTT NA TRBJ1-4 TRBV13 NA
CASSGGDRAYEQYF TGTGCCAGCAGTGGCGGGGACAGGGCCTACGAGCAGTACTTC TRBD1 TRBJ2-7 TRBV25-1 NA
CASGQGENYGYTF TGTGCCAGCGGACAGGGGGAAAACTATGGCTACACCTTC TRBD1 TRBJ1-2 TRBV7-8 once
CASCRDVGTEAFF TGTGCCAGCTGCAGGGATGTGGGCACTGAAGCTTTCTTT NA TRBJ1-1 TRBV7-9 few
CASSLVYRGSAKNIQYF TGCGCCAGCAGCTTGGTCTATCGGGGGTCAGCCAAAAACATTCAGTACTTC NA TRBJ2-4 TRBV5-1 NA
CASSLGDTSYNEQFF TGCGCCAGCAGCTTGGGAGACACTTCCTACAATGAGCAGTTCTTC NA TRBJ2-1 TRBV5-1 NA
CASSMPGGSGADQYF TGTGCCAGTAGTATGCCCGGAGGTAGCGGGGCCGATCAGTACTTC TRBD2 TRBJ2-4 TRBV19 NA
CASSQEWGGPYNEQFF TGCGCCAGCAGCCAAGAGTGGGGGGGACCGTACAATGAGCAGTTCTTC TRBD2 TRBJ2-1 TRBV4-3 once
CASSPRLGNEQFF TGTGCCAGCAGTCCTCGACTGGGCAATGAGCAGTTCTTC NA TRBJ2-1 TRBV11-1 NA
CASSKTGFEHEQFF TGTGCCAGCAGCAAGACAGGGTTTGAGCATGAGCAGTTCTTC TRBD1 TRBJ2-1 TRBV7-9 NA
CASSLRQGGSYGYTF TGTGCCAGCAGCCTTCGACAGGGGGGGAGCTATGGCTACACCTTC TRBD1 TRBJ1-2 TRBV5-4 NA
CASSLGGTSSYEQYF TGTGCCAGCAGCTTAGGTGGGACAAGCTCCTACGAGCAGTACTTC NA TRBJ2-7 TRBV7-3 NA
CASSLQGVTNYGYTF TGTGCCAGCAGTCTACAGGGGGTTACTAACTATGGCTACACCTTC TRBD1 TRBJ1-2 TRBV28 NA
CASSEISEAFF TGTGCCAGCAGTGAAATCTCTGAAGCTTTCTTT NA TRBJ1-1 TRBV2 NA
CASSLAEQIPQHF TGTGCCAGCAGTTTAGCTGAACAGATACCCCAGCATTTT NA TRBJ1-5 TRBV28 NA
CASPPQRETQYF TGTGCCAGCCCCCCCCAGAGGGAGACCCAGTACTTC NA TRBJ2-5 TRBV7-6 NA
CASRSGQVNEKLFF TGTGCCAGTAGGTCCGGACAGGTTAATGAAAAACTGTTTTTT TRBD1 TRBJ1-4 TRBV19 NA
CASSYLGGGSTDTQYF TGTGCCAGCAGTTACTTGGGAGGGGGGAGCACAGATACGCAGTATTTT NA TRBJ2-3 TRBV6-5 NA
CASSPLGTPVEQYF TGTGCCAGCAGTCCCTTGGGCACCCCGGTCGAGCAGTACTTC NA TRBJ2-7 TRBV28 NA
CASSEPSVRTGELFF TGCGCCAGCAGTGAGCCTAGCGTAAGGACCGGGGAGCTGTTTTTT NA TRBJ2-2 TRBV10-2 NA
CASSLRDSGRETQYF TGCGCCAGCAGCTTACGGGACAGTGGCCGGGAGACCCAGTACTTC TRBD1 TRBJ2-5 TRBV5-1 NA
CASSTSSGDNEQFF TGTGCCAGCAGCACGTCTAGCGGGGACAATGAGCAGTTCTTC TRBD2 TRBJ2-1 TRBV9 NA
CASPKTAARQETQYF TGTGCCAGCCCCAAGACAGCCGCCCGTCAAGAGACCCAGTACTTC NA TRBJ2-5 TRBV6-1 NA
CASSPRDSGGVSYNEQFF TGTGCTAGCAGCCCCCGTGATAGCGGGGGGGTCTCCTACAATGAGCAGTTCTTC TRBD2 TRBJ2-1 TRBV7-7 NA
CASSIWRKETQYF TGTGCCAGTAGTATCTGGCGGAAGGAGACCCAGTACTTC NA TRBJ2-5 TRBV19 NA
CASRGHSNNQPQHF TGTGCCAGTAGGGGACATTCTAACAATCAGCCCCAGCATTTT NA TRBJ1-5 TRBV19 NA
CASSEDRYGYTF TGTGCCAGCAGTGAAGACAGATATGGCTACACCTTC NA TRBJ1-2 TRBV2 NA
CATRGGDRSYEQYF TGTGCCACCAGGGGGGGGGACAGGAGCTACGAGCAGTACTTC NA TRBJ2-7 TRBV10-3 once
CASSSRLDYKETQYF TGTGCCAGCAGCTCTCGACTAGACTACAAAGAGACCCAGTACTTC NA TRBJ2-5 TRBV11-2 NA
CASIMDRDAEAFF TGCGCCAGCATCATGGACAGGGACGCTGAAGCTTTCTTT TRBD1 TRBJ1-1 TRBV10-2 NA
CATSRDWSLEGYTEAFF TGTGCCACCAGCAGAGATTGGTCACTGGAGGGGTACACTGAAGCTTTCTTT NA TRBJ1-1 TRBV15 NA
CASSDHGNTIYF TGCGCCAGCAGTGACCATGGAAACACCATATATTTT NA TRBJ1-3 TRBV10-1 NA
CASSWSASGGQYF TGTGCCAGCAGCTGGTCGGCTAGCGGGGGGCAGTACTTC TRBD2 TRBJ2-5 TRBV5-4 NA
CSAEEMRTGGTEAFF TGCAGCGCTGAAGAAATGAGAACAGGGGGCACTGAAGCTTTCTTT TRBD1 TRBJ1-1 TRBV29-1 NA
CASSQAQTGTTEAFF TGTGCCAGCAGCCAAGCCCAGACAGGGACCACTGAAGCTTTCTTT TRBD1 TRBJ1-1 TRBV4-2 NA
CASSPTWTAQETQYF TGTGCCAGCAGTCCGACTTGGACAGCCCAAGAGACCCAGTACTTC NA TRBJ2-5 TRBV27 NA
CASSQDLTANTGELFF TGTGCCAGCAGCCAAGATCTGACAGCCAACACCGGGGAGCTGTTTTTT NA TRBJ2-2 TRBV4-2 NA
CASVYWGRNNQPQHF TGTGCCAGCGTTTATTGGGGCCGCAACAATCAGCCCCAGCATTTT NA TRBJ1-5 TRBV6-1 NA
CASSSSVNSGANVLTF TGTGCCAGCAGCTCTAGTGTAAACTCTGGGGCCAACGTCCTGACTTTC NA TRBJ2-6 TRBV7-9 NA
CASSNPQGTGANVLTF TGTGCCAGTAGTAACCCCCAGGGTACTGGGGCCAACGTCCTGACTTTC NA TRBJ2-6 TRBV19 NA
CASSSTGAGGYTF TGTGCCAGCAGCTCTACAGGGGCTGGTGGCTACACCTTC TRBD1 TRBJ1-2 TRBV11-2 few
CASSRWTDNNYGYTF TGTGCCAGTAGTAGATGGACAGATAACAACTATGGCTACACCTTC NA TRBJ1-2 TRBV19 NA
CASSTGQGIETGELFF TGTGCCAGCAGCACTGGACAGGGGATAGAAACCGGGGAGCTGTTTTTT TRBD1 TRBJ2-2 TRBV5-4 NA
CASYTINQPQHF TGTGCCAGTTATACAATAAATCAGCCCCAGCATTTT NA TRBJ1-5 TRBV28 NA
CASSVDGAGINNEQFF TGTGCCAGCAGCGTAGACGGAGCGGGGATTAACAATGAGCAGTTCTTC TRBD2 TRBJ2-1 TRBV9 NA
CASSALTGSGNTIYF TGTGCCAGCAGCGCATTAACCGGCTCTGGAAACACCATATATTTT NA TRBJ1-3 TRBV11-2 once
CASSQLTDTEAFF TGCGCCAGCAGCCAATTGACAGACACTGAAGCTTTCTTT NA TRBJ1-1 TRBV4-1 NA
CASSLGTLGNTIYF TGTGCCAGCAGCTTGGGGACACTCGGAAACACCATATATTTT NA TRBJ1-3 TRBV5-6 NA
CASSPDSGYQPQHF TGCGCCAGCAGCCCGGACAGTGGGTATCAGCCCCAGCATTTT NA TRBJ1-5 TRBV5-1 NA
CASSFSLGQPVTSEKLFF TGTGCCAGCAGCTTCTCCCTGGGACAGCCTGTAACTAGTGAAAAACTGTTTTTT TRBD1 TRBJ1-4 TRBV5-5 few
CASSLGDRTNYGYTF TGTGCCAGCAGCTTAGGTGACAGGACTAACTATGGCTACACCTTC NA TRBJ1-2 TRBV7-9 few
CASRIPTRQGNGYTF TGTGCCAGCAGGATACCCACCCGACAGGGGAATGGCTACACCTTC TRBD1 TRBJ1-2 TRBV28 NA